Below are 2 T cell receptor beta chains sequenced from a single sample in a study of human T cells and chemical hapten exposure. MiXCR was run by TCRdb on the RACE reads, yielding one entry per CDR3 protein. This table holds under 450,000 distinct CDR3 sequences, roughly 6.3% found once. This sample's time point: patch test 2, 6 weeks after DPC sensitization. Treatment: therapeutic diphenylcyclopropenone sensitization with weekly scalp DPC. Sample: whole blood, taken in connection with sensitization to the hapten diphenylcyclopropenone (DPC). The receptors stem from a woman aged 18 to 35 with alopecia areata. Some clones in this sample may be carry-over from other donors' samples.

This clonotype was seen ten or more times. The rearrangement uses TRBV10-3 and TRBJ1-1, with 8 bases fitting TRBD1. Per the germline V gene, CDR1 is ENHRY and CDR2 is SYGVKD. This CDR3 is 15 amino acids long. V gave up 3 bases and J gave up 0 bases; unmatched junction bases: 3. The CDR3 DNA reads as TGTGCCATCAGTGATTGGGACAGGTTGAACACTGAAGCTTTCTTT. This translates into CAISDWDRLNTEAFF.

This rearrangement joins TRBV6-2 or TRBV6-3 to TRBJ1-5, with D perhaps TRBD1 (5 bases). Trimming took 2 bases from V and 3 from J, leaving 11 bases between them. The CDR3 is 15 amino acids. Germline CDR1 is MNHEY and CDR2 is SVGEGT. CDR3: CASSYETVVNQPQHF. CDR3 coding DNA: TGTGCCAGCAGTTACGAGACAGTGGTCAATCAGCCCCAGCATTTT.